These 29 T cell receptor beta chains originate from one sample sequenced in a study of a mutant IDH1 vaccine in newly diagnosed glioma. Indicated time point: week 11, during vaccination. Each dose delivered 300 ug of mutant IDH1 20-mer peptide subcutaneously with imiquimod. No antigens are known for them. Profiling relied on immunoSEQ multiplex PCR, and the TCRdb table lists in-frame clones only, not all of them. The sample includes under 55,000 clones, roughly 90% of them seen just once. Sequenced here: PBMCs, sampled from a glioma patient whose treatment included an IDH1 peptide vaccine. These receptors came from a man aged 50 to 60 with glioma.

The chain employs TRBV5-1 and TRBJ1-1, with 7 bases that match TRBD1. Germline trimming cut 1 base from V and 1 base from J; bases unmatched to any gene: 1. Per the germline V gene, CDR1 is SGHRS and CDR2 is YFSETQ. This CDR3 has 14 residues. Here the CDR3 DNA reads TGCGCCAGCAGCTTGAGGACAGGGAACACTGAAGCTTTCTTT. Its translation is CASSLRTGNTEAFF.

The gene calls are TRBV2 and TRBJ1-1; possibly TRBD1 for D (5 bases). Trimming cost V 4 bases and J 3 bases, with 15 bases left between them. The CDR3 runs 15 residues. In germline, CDR1 is SNHLY, CDR2 FYNNEI. The CDR3 bases are TGTGCCAGCAGTGTTCGCCCCCTGGGGGACACTGAAGCTTTCTTT. The encoded protein is CASSVRPLGDTEAFF.

V usage is TRBV30 and J usage is TRBJ2-5; D call uncertain. The J call is in doubt because the DNA end fits TRBJ2-7 better. Germline-derived CDR1 and CDR2 are GTSNPN and SVGIG (reference sequence). This CDR3 has 14 amino acids. The CDR3 spells CAWSFDVLAYEQYF. The CDR3 region has the DNA TGTGCCTGGAGTTTCGATGTACTTGCCTACGAGCAGTACTTC.

This rearrangement joins TRBV18 to TRBJ2-7; possibly TRBD1 for D (5 bases). In germline, CDR1 is KGHSH, CDR2 LQKENI. This CDR3 contains 13 residues. The ends were cut back, 4 bases at V and 2 bases at J, with 9 bases in the middle. The CDR3: CASSLDTPYEQYF. The CDR3 nucleotides are TGTGCCAGCTCACTGGACACACCCTACGAGCAGTACTTC.

The rearrangement uses TRBV19 and TRBJ1-5; TRBD1 matches 9 bases. Germline loops: CDR1 LNHDA, CDR2 SQIVND (reference sequence). The CDR3 runs to 13 residues. CDR3 sequence reads: CAIGQGKNQPQHF. CDR3 DNA sequence: TGTGCTATAGGACAGGGGAAGAATCAGCCCCAGCATTTT.

The J gene is TRBJ2-7, the V gene TRBV2, with 8 bases aligning to TRBD2. The CDR3 contains 15 residues. Germline-derived CDR1 and CDR2 are SNHLY and FYNNEI. The trim removed 4 bases at V and 2 bases at J, leaving 7 bases unmatched. The CDR3 sequence is CASSAERGPTYEQYF. CDR3 in DNA: TGTGCCAGCAGTGCCGAGCGGGGGCCGACCTACGAGCAGTACTTC.

The chain joins TRBV7-6 to TRBJ2-2, with unresolved D. Germline CDR1 is SGHVS and CDR2 is FNYEAQ. Trimming pared 1 base from V and 4 bases from J, leaving 13 bases between. The CDR3 is made up of 16 amino acids. This CDR3 reads CASSLGAARGTGELFF. The CDR3 nucleotides read TGTGCCAGCAGCTTAGGGGCAGCCAGAGGCACCGGGGAGCTGTTTTTT.

V and J are TRBV5-6 and TRBJ1-2, with D perhaps matching TRBD1 (5 bases). Trimming took 1 base from V and 5 from J, leaving 15 bases between them. The CDR3 extends over 15 amino acids. CDR1 and CDR2 (germline): SGHDT, YYEEEE. The CDR3 bases are TGTGCCAGCAGCTTGAGAATGTGGGGGGGATATGGCTACACCTTC. As protein: CASSLRMWGGYGYTF. Variable domain in full (rest from reference TRBV5-6 and TRBJ1-2): DAGVTQSPTHLIKTRGQQVTLRCSPKSGHDTVSWYQQALGQGPQFIFQYYEEEERQRGNFPDRFSGHQFPNYSSELNVNALLLGDSALYLCASSLRMWGGYGYTFGSGTRLTVV.

The chain employs TRBV6-1 and TRBJ2-4; D might be TRBD2 (6 bases). CDR3 length equals 15 residues. The germline CDR1 and CDR2 sequences are MNHNS and SASEGT. The V and J ends lost 6 bases and 1 base respectively, with 13 bases between them. CDR3 DNA: TGTGCCAGCAGCAACCCTGGAGGGGCCAAAAACATTCAGTACTTC. It is translated as CASSNPGGAKNIQYF.

In its sample, this clone was seen once. This sequence joins TRBV30 and TRBJ1-2; 7 bases agree with TRBD1. After removal of 4 bases from V and 4 bases from J, the junction contained 3 bases not matched to a gene. The CDR3 consists of 12 residues. The germline gives CDR1 GTSNPN, CDR2 SVGIG (reference sequence). In DNA form, the CDR3 reads TGTGCCTGGACAGGGGGGCTCTATGGCTACACCTTC. Translated: CAWTGGLYGYTF.

To note about this clone: The junction and the germline gene differ at one end; a read error may be behind it. This sequence joins TRBV7-7 and TRBJ2-3; D might be TRBD1 (6 bases). Germline CDR1 SSHAT, CDR2 FNYEAQ (reference sequence). This CDR3 contains 14 residues. The CDR3 loop reads CASSLTGGSDTQYF. The CDR3 region has the DNA TGTGCTAGCAGCCTGACAGGAGGATCAGATACGCAGTATTTT.

V usage is TRBV18 and J usage is TRBJ2-4; 8 bases align to TRBD1. Germline V gene sequence: CDR1 KGHSH, CDR2 LQKENI. The V gene end was trimmed by 3 bases and the J gene end by 1 base; junction bases not matched to a gene: 8. This CDR3 comprises 17 residues. The CDR3 reads CASSPRWTGIAKNIQYF. The CDR3 DNA reads as TGTGCCAGCTCACCCCGGTGGACAGGGATCGCCAAAAACATTCAGTACTTC. Complete variable domain (other parts from reference TRBV18 and TRBJ2-4): NAGVMQNPRHLVRRRGQEARLRCSPMKGHSHVYWYRQLPEEGLKFMVYLQKENIIDESGMPKERFSAEFPKEGPSILRIQQVVRGDSAAYFCASSPRWTGIAKNIQYFGAGTRLSVL.

The CDR3 protein is CASTLLKNIQYF. CDR3 sequence (DNA): TGTGCCAGCACCCTCCTTAAAAACATTCAGTACTTC. The chain carries TRBV2 and TRBJ2-4; D remains unclear. With 7 bases removed from V and 4 bases from J, the gap between germline ends came to 8 bases. There are 12 residues in the CDR3. Germline CDR1 and CDR2: SNHLY and FYNNEI.

This chain links TRBV7-2 with TRBJ2-3; 9 nucleotides agree with TRBD1. The CDR3 runs to 13 residues. Unmatched junction bases numbered 3, after V lost 5 bases and J lost 6 bases. CDR1 is SGHTA, CDR2 FQGNSA, per germline. The CDR3 bases are TGTGCCAGCAGCGTCGACAGGGGGGATACGCAGTATTTT. Amino acid sequence: CASSVDRGDTQYF.

The V call is TRBV6-6, the J call TRBJ2-7; D may be TRBD1 (5 bases). This CDR3 is built from 14 residues. V gave up 2 bases and J gave up 3 bases, with 11 bases separating them. Germline V gene data show CDR1 as MNHNY and CDR2 as SVGAGI (reference sequence). DNA for the CDR3: TGTGCCAGCAGTTACGGGTCAGGGAACTACGAGCAGTACTTC. Amino acid sequence: CASSYGSGNYEQYF.

V gene TRBV29-1 combines with J gene TRBJ1-4, with 7 bases that match TRBD1. In germline, CDR1 is SQVTM, CDR2 ANQGSEA. Trimming cost V 6 bases and J 13 bases; bases outside gene matches: 17. The CDR3 loop spans 14 amino acids. The CDR3 sequence is CSVQGSLVSTRLFF. The CDR3 DNA reads TGCAGCGTACAGGGGTCTCTGGTTTCCACACGACTGTTTTTT. Based on the CDR3 plus reference TRBV29-1 and TRBJ1-4, the full variable domain is SAVISQKPSRDICQRGTSLTIQCQVDSQVTMMFWYRQQPGQSLTLIATANQGSEATYESGFVIDKFPISRPNLTFSTLTVSNMSPEDSSIYLCSVQGSLVSTRLFFGSGTQLSVL.

The chain joins TRBV5-4 to TRBJ2-7; D gene ambiguous. In germline, CDR1 is SGHNT, CDR2 YYREEE (reference sequence). The CDR3 is made up of 12 amino acids. V lost 4 bases to trimming and J lost 4 bases, with 9 bases between them. Here the CDR3 DNA reads TGTGCCAGCAGCCGAGACTTATACGAGCAGTACTTC. It translates to CASSRDLYEQYF.

This clone has just one count. This chain uses TRBV15 with TRBJ2-5, with D perhaps matching TRBD2 (5 bases). The germline V gene has CDR1 LNHNV and CDR2 YYDKDF (reference sequence). With 0 bases removed from V and 2 bases from J, the gap between germline ends came to 19 bases. This CDR3 comprises 18 residues. This CDR3 reads CATSREPPRGIGQETQYF. CDR3 DNA sequence: TGTGCCACCAGCAGAGAACCACCTCGAGGGATAGGTCAAGAGACCCAGTACTTC.

The rearrangement links TRBV19 to TRBJ1-4; D not certain. V lost 6 bases to trimming and J lost 8 bases, with 19 bases between them. CDR1 is LNHDA, CDR2 SQIVND, per germline (reference sequence). The CDR3 is 15 amino acids. The CDR3 region has the DNA TGTGCCAGTAGAAAGGTACTAGGGTCGGCCGAAAAACTGTTTTTT. This encodes CASRKVLGSAEKLFF.

This chain links TRBV7-3 with TRBJ2-7; 9 positions match TRBD1. The CDR3 consists of 16 residues. Trimming removed 5 bases from V and 0 bases from J; junction bases left unmatched: 8. Per the germline V gene, CDR1 is SGHTA and CDR2 is FQGTGA. The CDR3 DNA reads TGTGCCAGCAGCCTTGGTGGGACAGGGAGCTCCTACGAGCAGTACTTC. It is translated as CASSLGGTGSSYEQYF.

The V call is TRBV19, the J call TRBJ2-2; 7 nucleotides align to TRBD2. The V gene's germline CDR1 is LNHDA and CDR2 SQIVND (reference sequence). The CDR3 consists of 18 residues. V lost 4 bases, J lost 2 bases, and 13 bases stayed unmatched. Written as DNA, the CDR3 is TGTGCCAGTAGTACATTGGGACTACGGAATCTAAACACCGGGGAGCTGTTTTTT. Amino acid sequence: CASSTLGLRNLNTGELFF.

The chain links TRBV29-1 to TRBJ1-4; 7 positions match TRBD1. CDR1 SQVTM and CDR2 ANQGSEA come from the germline V gene. Trimming removed 3 bases from V and 3 bases from J; junction bases left unmatched: 4. The CDR3 is made up of 14 amino acids. For the CDR3, the DNA is TGCAGCGTTGAGTCCGGGACAGCTAATGAAAAACTGTTTTTT. Encoded protein: CSVESGTANEKLFF.

The J gene is TRBJ2-7, the V gene TRBV7-2, with a tentative D call TRBD1 (6 bases). CDR3 length equals 14 residues. Germline V gene lookup returns CDR1 SGHTA and CDR2 FQGNSA. Trimming took off 5 bases at V and 2 bases at J, with 13 bases between the two ends. CDR3 amino acids: CASSTGDTTYEQYF. CDR3 DNA: TGTGCCAGCAGCACTGGGGACACCACCTACGAGCAGTACTTC.

In regard to this clone: A read error may produce the germline difference seen at one junction end. The rearrangement uses TRBV18 and TRBJ2-2, with D unclear. Germline CDR1 reads KGHSH; CDR2 reads LQKENI. The length of the CDR3 is 12 residues. This chain's CDR3 is CASSPQIGELFF. CDR3 sequence (DNA): TGTGCCAGCTCGCCACAGATCGGGGAGCTGTTTTTT.

The chain carries TRBV6-4 and TRBJ1-1; D is perhaps TRBD1 (5 bases). The V end was cut by 4 bases, the J end by 4 bases, with 19 bases between. CDR1 is MRHNA, CDR2 SNTAGT, per germline. The length of the CDR3 is 16 residues. Here the CDR3 reads CASSAPGRQTPTEAFF. Written as DNA, the CDR3 is TGTGCCAGCAGTGCCCCGGGGCGGCAGACTCCCACTGAAGCTTTCTTT.

This chain uses TRBV2 with TRBJ2-2; 7 bases map to TRBD1. V lost 6 bases and J lost 2; bases outside the gene matches: 6. This CDR3 is 15 amino acids long. Germline CDR1 reads SNHLY; CDR2 reads FYNNEI. DNA of the CDR3: TGTGCCAGCAGCACAGGGGCATCTAACACCGGGGAGCTGTTTTTT. Translation gives CASSTGASNTGELFF.

The rearrangement uses TRBV19 and TRBJ1-5; D gene unclear. The V end was cut by 9 bases, the J end by 11 bases, with 17 bases between. Per the germline V gene, CDR1 is LNHDA and CDR2 is SQIVND (reference sequence). CDR3 length: 12 amino acids. The CDR3 nucleotides read TGTGCCAGCACATCTCAAAGTTCGACCCAGCATTTT. Protein sequence: CASTSQSSTQHF.

The rearrangement links TRBV5-1 to TRBJ2-1, with D tentatively TRBD1 or TRBD2 (7 bases each). The CDR3 is 13 amino acids. Trimming shortened V by 5 bases and J by 8 bases, and 14 bases separated the two germline ends. CDR1 is SGHRS, CDR2 YFSETQ, per germline. Here the CDR3 reads CASSPPGGDEQFF. CDR3 DNA: TGCGCCAGCAGTCCTCCAGGGGGGGATGAGCAGTTCTTC.

V usage is TRBV27 and J usage is TRBJ2-1; 11 bases map to TRBD2. Germline V gives CDR1 MNHEY, CDR2 SMNVEV (reference sequence). This CDR3 spans 15 amino acids. V shed 6 bases and J 7 bases; nucleotides not matched to a gene: 8. CDR3 sequence: CASSPTSGSGNEQFF. The CDR3 nucleotides read TGTGCCAGCAGCCCCACTAGCGGGAGTGGTAATGAGCAGTTCTTC.